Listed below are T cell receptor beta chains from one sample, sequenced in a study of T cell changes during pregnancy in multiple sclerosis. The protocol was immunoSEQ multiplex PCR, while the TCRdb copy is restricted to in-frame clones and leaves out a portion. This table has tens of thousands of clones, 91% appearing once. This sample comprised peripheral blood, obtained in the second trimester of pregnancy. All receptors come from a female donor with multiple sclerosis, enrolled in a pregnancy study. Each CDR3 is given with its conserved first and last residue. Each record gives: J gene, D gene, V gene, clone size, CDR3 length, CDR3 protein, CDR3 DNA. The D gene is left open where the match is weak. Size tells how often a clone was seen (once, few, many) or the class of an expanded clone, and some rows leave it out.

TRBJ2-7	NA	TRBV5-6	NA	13	CASSLKGAYEQYF	TGTGCCAGCAGCTTGAAGGGGGCCTACGAGCAGTACTTC
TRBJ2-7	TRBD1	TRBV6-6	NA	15	CASSPRDRSSYEQYF	TGTGCCAGCAGTCCTCGGGACAGGAGCTCCTACGAGCAGTACTTC
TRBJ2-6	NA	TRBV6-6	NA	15	CASSPEGAGANVLTF	TGTGCCAGCAGTCCGGAAGGGGCTGGGGCCAACGTCCTGACTTTC
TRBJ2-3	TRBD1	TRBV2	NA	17	CASSWGQKAWLFDTQYF	TGTGCCAGCAGTTGGGGACAGAAGGCTTGGCTGTTTGATACGCAGTATTTT
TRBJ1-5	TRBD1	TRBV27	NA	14	CASSYDREDQPQHF	TGTGCCAGCAGTTATGACAGGGAGGATCAGCCCCAGCATTTT
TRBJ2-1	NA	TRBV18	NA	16	CASSPPRSGTYNEQFF	TGTGCCAGCTCACCACCGAGGAGCGGGACATACAATGAGCAGTTCTTC
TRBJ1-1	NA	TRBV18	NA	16	CASSPLIADSNTEAFF	TGTGCCAGCTCACCACTTATAGCCGACTCGAACACTGAAGCTTTCTTT
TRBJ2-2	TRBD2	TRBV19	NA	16	CASSMTSGGNTGELFF	TGTGCCAGTAGTATGACTAGCGGGGGGAACACCGGGGAGCTGTTTTTT
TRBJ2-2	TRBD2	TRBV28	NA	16	CASSFGAGMNTGELFF	TGTGCCAGCAGTTTCGGAGCGGGGATGAACACCGGGGAGCTGTTTTTT
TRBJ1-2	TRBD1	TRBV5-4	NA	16	CASNFGGTGGDYGYTF	TGTGCCAGCAACTTTGGAGGGACAGGGGGAGACTATGGCTACACCTTC
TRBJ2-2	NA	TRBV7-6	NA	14	CASSLSPGTGELFF	TGTGCCAGCAGTCTGAGCCCGGGCACCGGGGAGCTGTTTTTT
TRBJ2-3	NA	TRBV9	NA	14	CASRGGDSTDTQYF	TGTGCCAGCAGGGGGGGAGACAGCACAGATACGCAGTATTTT
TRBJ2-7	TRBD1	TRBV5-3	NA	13	CARSPWTGYEQYF	TGTGCCAGAAGCCCATGGACAGGGTACGAGCAGTACTTC
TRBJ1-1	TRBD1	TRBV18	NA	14	CASSSTGGVTEAFF	TGTGCCAGCTCCAGTACAGGGGGAGTAACTGAAGCTTTCTTT
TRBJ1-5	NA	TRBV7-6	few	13	CASSQHSNQPQHF	TGTGCCAGCAGCCAACATAGCAATCAGCCCCAGCATTTT
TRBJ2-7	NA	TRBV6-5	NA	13	CASSITVSYEQYF	TGTGCCAGCTCGATCACAGTTTCCTACGAGCAGTACTTC
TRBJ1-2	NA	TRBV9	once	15	CASSVGSGGVYGYTF	TGTGCCAGCAGCGTAGGATCCGGCGGAGTCTATGGCTACACCTTC
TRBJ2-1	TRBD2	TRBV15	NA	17	CATRFTSGGSSYNEQFF	TGTGCCACCAGATTCACTAGCGGGGGGAGCTCCTACAATGAGCAGTTCTTC
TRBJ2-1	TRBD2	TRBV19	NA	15	CASSIRRGGRNEQFF	TGTGCCAGTAGTATCCGGCGGGGGGGGAGAAATGAGCAGTTCTTC
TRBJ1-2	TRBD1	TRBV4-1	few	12	CASLGRGRGYTF	TGCGCCAGCCTAGGTAGGGGGCGAGGCTACACCTTC
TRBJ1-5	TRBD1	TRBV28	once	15	CASNPQGAVNQPQHF	TGTGCCAGCAACCCGCAGGGGGCTGTTAATCAGCCCCAGCATTTT
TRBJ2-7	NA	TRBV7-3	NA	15	CASSLRPGPLHEQYF	TGTGCCAGCAGCTTAAGGCCAGGCCCCCTCCACGAGCAGTACTTC
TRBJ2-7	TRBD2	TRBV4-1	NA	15	CASSLPGGDPYEQYF	TGCGCCAGCAGCCTACCGGGGGGGGACCCCTACGAGCAGTACTTC
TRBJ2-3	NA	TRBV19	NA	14	CASSIGQGSDTQYF	TGTGCCAGTAGTATCGGGCAGGGGTCAGATACGCAGTATTTT
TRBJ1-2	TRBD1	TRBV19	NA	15	CASSITGTANYGYTF	TGTGCCAGTAGTATAACCGGGACAGCTAACTATGGCTACACCTTC
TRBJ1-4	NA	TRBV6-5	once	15	CASRIQGPSNEKLFF	TGTGCCAGCAGGATACAGGGCCCATCTAATGAAAAACTGTTTTTT
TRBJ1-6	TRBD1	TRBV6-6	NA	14	CASSYSSQRQGVHF	TGTGCCAGCAGTTACTCCTCTCAGAGACAGGGAGTCCACTTT
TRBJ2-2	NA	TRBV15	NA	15	CATSREAEVTGELFF	TGTGCCACCAGCAGAGAAGCCGAGGTTACCGGGGAGCTGTTTTTT
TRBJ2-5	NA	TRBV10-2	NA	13	CASSGSVPETQYF	TGCGCCAGCAGTGGTAGCGTTCCAGAGACCCAGTACTTC
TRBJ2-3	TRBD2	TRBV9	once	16	CASSVGTSGGSDTQYF	TGTGCCAGCAGCGTTGGGACTAGCGGGGGGTCTGATACGCAGTATTTT
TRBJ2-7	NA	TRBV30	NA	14	CAWSGQANSYEQYF	TGTGCCTGGAGTGGCCAGGCGAACTCCTACGAGCAGTACTTC
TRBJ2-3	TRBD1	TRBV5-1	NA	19	CASSLATDRDRPFTDTQYF	TGCGCCAGCAGCTTGGCCACGGACAGGGATCGCCCCTTCACAGATACGCAGTATTTT
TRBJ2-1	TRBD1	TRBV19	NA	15	CASNTGDRGFYEQFF	TGTGCCAGTAATACTGGGGACAGGGGGTTTTATGAGCAGTTCTTC
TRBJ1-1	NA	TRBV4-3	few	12	CASSHRDTEAFF	TGCGCCAGCAGTCACAGGGACACTGAAGCTTTCTTT
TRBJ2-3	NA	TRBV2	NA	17	CASSGGTLPTSTDTQYF	TGTGCCAGCAGTGGGGGGACTTTGCCAACAAGCACAGATACGCAGTATTTT
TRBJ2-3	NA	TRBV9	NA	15	CASSVDGTSTDTQYF	TGTGCCAGCAGCGTAGACGGGACTAGCACAGATACGCAGTATTTT
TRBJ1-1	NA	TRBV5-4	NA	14	CASSLGLKNTEAFF	TGTGCCAGCAGCTTGGGACTCAAGAACACTGAAGCTTTCTTT
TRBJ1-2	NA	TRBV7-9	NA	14	CASSFGGEGMGYTF	TGTGCCAGCAGCTTCGGAGGGGAAGGGATGGGCTACACCTTC
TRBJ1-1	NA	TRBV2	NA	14	CASSDRAGNTEAFF	TGTGCCAGCAGTGACCGTGCGGGGAACACTGAAGCTTTCTTT
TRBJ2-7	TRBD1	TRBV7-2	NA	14	CASSLFGTDYEQYF	TGTGCCAGCAGCCTATTCGGGACAGATTACGAGCAGTACTTC
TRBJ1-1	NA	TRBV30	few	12	CAWSVGVVEAFF	TGTGCCTGGAGTGTGGGAGTAGTTGAAGCTTTCTTT
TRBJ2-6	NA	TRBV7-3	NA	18	CASSQTPRGVSGANVLTF	TGTGCCAGCAGCCAGACCCCCAGGGGAGTCTCTGGGGCCAACGTCCTGACTTTC
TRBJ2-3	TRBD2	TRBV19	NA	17	CASSSGTTILLSDTQYF	TGTGCCAGTAGTTCCGGGACTACAATACTCCTTTCAGATACGCAGTATTTT
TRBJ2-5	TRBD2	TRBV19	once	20	CASSIPLSGTSGGGQETQYF	TGTGCCAGTAGTATCCCCCTTAGTGGGACTAGCGGGGGGGGACAAGAGACCCAGTACTTC
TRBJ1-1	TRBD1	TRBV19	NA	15	CASSILAGGYTEAFF	TGTGCCAGTAGTATTTTAGCAGGGGGCTACACTGAAGCTTTCTTT
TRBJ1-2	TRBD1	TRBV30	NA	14	CAWTTGMETYGYTF	TGTGCCTGGACGACAGGGATGGAGACTTATGGCTACACCTTC
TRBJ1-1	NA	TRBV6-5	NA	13	CASSYRGNTEAFF	TGTGCCAGCAGTTATCGGGGAAACACTGAAGCTTTCTTT
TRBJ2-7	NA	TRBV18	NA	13	CASSPRLAEEQYF	TGTGCCAGCTCACCAAGGCTAGCTGAAGAGCAGTACTTC
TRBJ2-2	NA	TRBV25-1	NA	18	CASSDKGQKRMGAGELFF	TGTGCCAGCAGTGATAAAGGACAGAAAAGGATGGGCGCCGGGGAGCTGTTTTTT
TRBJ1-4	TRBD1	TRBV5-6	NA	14	CASSLTGESKKLFF	TGTGCCAGCAGCCTGACAGGGGAAAGTAAAAAACTGTTTTTT
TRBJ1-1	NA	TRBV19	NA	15	CASSVLGTSDTEAFF	TGTGCCAGTAGTGTCTTAGGGACATCTGACACTGAAGCTTTCTTT